One sample yielded the 20 T cell receptor beta chains listed below, sequenced in a study of control samples from healthy donors and cancer patients. Libraries were prepared by immunoSEQ multiplex PCR; TCRdb keeps only in-frame clonotypes and omits some of them. Of some 150,000 clones in the sample, 75% to 95% are singletons; the top ten hold approximately 3%. Sample: blood. These receptors were collected from a man aged 30 to 45 in good health.

The chain employs TRBV7-9 and TRBJ1-5; D gene uncertain. Germline CDR1 and CDR2: SEHNR and FQNEAQ (reference sequence). The V gene lost 2 bases and the J gene lost 5 bases, with 13 bases spanning the gap. CDR3 length: 15 residues. The CDR3: CASSLNVPGDQPQHF. In nucleotides, the CDR3 is TGTGCCAGCAGCTTAAATGTCCCCGGGGATCAGCCCCAGCATTTT.

CDR3 region: CASSKAGRCSYEQYF. The CDR3 coding sequence is TGTGCCAGCAGCAAAGCTGGTCGGTGCTCCTACGAGCAGTACTTC. V gene TRBV21-1 combines with J gene TRBJ2-7; TRBD2 reflects the table's D call only, with no check against the DNA. TRBV21-1 is reported as a pseudogene. This CDR3 contains 15 residues.

The gene calls are TRBV5-1 and TRBJ2-2, with 13 bases that match TRBD2. Germline V gene lookup returns CDR1 SGHRS and CDR2 YFSETQ. The CDR3 runs to 16 residues. V was pared by 4 bases and J by 4 bases, with 4 bases of the junction left unmatched. The CDR3 coding sequence is TGCGCCAGCAGCCCGGGGACTAGCGGGGCCACCGGGGAGCTGTTTTTT. Protein: CASSPGTSGATGELFF.

The CDR3 loop reads CAWSTLGGGYGYTF. The CDR3 nucleotides read TGTGCCTGGTCAACATTGGGGGGGGGCTATGGCTACACCTTC. The chain joins TRBV30 to TRBJ1-2; D might be TRBD1 (5 bases). Trimming took off 5 bases at V and 4 bases at J, with 17 bases between the two ends. The CDR3 covers 14 residues. CDR1 and CDR2 from the germline V gene are GTSNPN and SVGIG (reference sequence).

The chain combines TRBV4-1 with TRBJ2-7; 9 bases are a match to TRBD2. V was pared by 0 bases and J by 11 bases, with 5 bases of the junction left unmatched. CDR3 length equals 13 residues. Germline V gives CDR1 MGHRA, CDR2 YSYEKL. The CDR3 sequence: CASSQDLAGFKYF. In nucleotides, the CDR3 is TGCGCCAGCAGCCAAGACCTAGCGGGGTTTAAGTACTTC.

The chain employs TRBV4-1 and TRBJ1-2; 8 bases are a match to TRBD1. The CDR3 is 16 residues long. V was pared by 1 base and J by 5 bases, with 9 bases of the junction left unmatched. Germline CDR1 is MGHRA and CDR2 is YSYEKL. CDR3 sequence reads: CASSQGLGTGLYGYTF. The CDR3 DNA reads as TGCGCCAGCAGCCAAGGTCTCGGGACAGGACTTTATGGCTACACCTTC.

The V and J genes are TRBV25-1 and TRBJ2-2; 8 nucleotides agree with TRBD1. This CDR3 has 16 residues. The germline V gene encodes CDR1 MGHDK and CDR2 SYGVNS. V trimming: 5 bases; J trimming: 3 bases; junction bases outside the gene matches: 8. The CDR3 DNA reads as TGTGCCAGCAGTAGGCTGGACAGGGCGGACACCGGGGAGCTGTTTTTT. As protein: CASSRLDRADTGELFF.

The CDR3 loop reads CASSFLGGNGYTF. CDR3 nucleotide sequence: TGTGCCAGCAGTTTTTTAGGGGGCAATGGCTACACCTTC. This chain connects TRBV27 to TRBJ1-2; 7 nucleotides agree with TRBD1. Germline V gene lookup returns CDR1 MNHEY and CDR2 SMNVEV (reference sequence). The CDR3 spans 13 residues. Trimming removed 3 bases from V and 6 bases from J; junction bases left unmatched: 4.

The J gene is TRBJ1-2, the V gene TRBV9; D is unresolved. V dropped 4 bases and J dropped 2 bases, with 9 bases sitting between them. The germline CDR1 and CDR2 sequences are SGDLS and YYNGEE. The CDR3 runs 13 residues. The CDR3 DNA reads as TGTGCCAGCAGCCCAAGTCAGAACTATGGCTACACCTTC. Protein product: CASSPSQNYGYTF.

This clone came up once. The rearrangement joins TRBV28 to TRBJ1-1; possible D gene TRBD1, 6 bases. V dropped 5 bases and J dropped 1 base, with 14 bases sitting between them. CDR3 length equals 15 residues. Looked up from germline, CDR1 is MDHEN and CDR2 is SYDVKM. The CDR3: CASSLHGQRNTEAFF. The CDR3 DNA is TGTGCCAGCAGTCTCCATGGACAGAGGAACACTGAAGCTTTCTTT.

V is TRBV28 and J is TRBJ1-1; D gene unclear. From germline, CDR1 is MDHEN and CDR2 SYDVKM. The CDR3 extends over 15 amino acids. Trimming removed 1 base at V and 0 bases at J, with 9 bases between. The CDR3 reads CASSLSRALNTEAFF. DNA of the CDR3: TGTGCCAGCAGTTTATCCCGGGCTTTGAACACTGAAGCTTTCTTT.

CDR3 DNA sequence: TGTGCCAGCAGTTCGACTAGCGGGGGGGTAACAGATACGCAGTATTTT. Translating it yields CASSSTSGGVTDTQYF. The rearrangement links TRBV6-5 to TRBJ2-3; 14 bases are shared with TRBD2. Germline loops: CDR1 MNHEY, CDR2 SVGAGI. Losses at the gene ends were 4 bases for V and 3 bases for J; bases not matched to a gene: 3. The CDR3 consists of 16 residues.

V gene TRBV27 combines with J gene TRBJ2-2, with D maybe TRBD2 (5 bases). V lost 6 bases and J 4 bases, leaving 9 bases between the germline ends. The length of the CDR3 is 13 residues. The germline gives CDR1 MNHEY, CDR2 SMNVEV (reference sequence). CDR3 protein: CASRPGVTGELFF. CDR3 coding DNA: TGTGCCAGCAGGCCCGGGGTCACCGGGGAGCTGTTTTTT.

J is TRBJ1-6 and V is TRBV27; TRBD1 is a possible D gene (6 bases). The CDR3 has 16 residues. Germline-derived CDR1 and CDR2 are MNHEY and SMNVEV (reference sequence). With 3 bases removed from V and 5 bases from J, the gap between germline ends came to 14 bases. The DNA for the CDR3 is TGTGCCAGCAGTTTCCGCCGACAGGATAATAATTCACCCCTCCACTTT. It codes for CASSFRRQDNNSPLHF.

This chain connects TRBV27 to TRBJ1-6; the D gene is possibly TRBD1 (5 bases). V was clipped by 2 bases and J by 9 bases, with 11 bases between them. The CDR3 consists of 14 residues. From germline, CDR1 is MNHEY and CDR2 SMNVEV (reference sequence). The CDR3 reads CASSLGPGPSPLHF. In DNA, the CDR3 is TGTGCCAGCAGTTTAGGTCCAGGGCCTTCACCCCTCCACTTT.

A word on this clone: Other DNA sequences in the sample encode the same CDR3. This chain links TRBV2 with TRBJ1-1; 10 nucleotides agree with TRBD1. Germline CDR1 is SNHLY and CDR2 is FYNNEI. This CDR3 comprises 14 residues. The trim removed 2 bases at V and 4 bases at J, leaving 1 base unmatched. CDR3 region: CASSERDRGTEAFF. The CDR3 bases are TGTGCCAGCAGTGAAAGGGACAGGGGCACTGAAGCTTTCTTT. Variable domain in full (rest from reference TRBV2 and TRBJ1-1): EPEVTQTPSHQVTQMGQEVILRCVPISNHLYFYWYRQILGQKVEFLVSFYNNEISEKSEIFDDQFSVERPDGSNFTLKIRSTKLEDSAMYFCASSERDRGTEAFFGQGTRLTVV.

This CDR3 reads CASSIGHLYGYTF. The CDR3 DNA follows: TGTGCCAGTAGTATAGGACATTTGTATGGCTACACCTTC. J is TRBJ1-2 and V is TRBV19; D is undetermined. The CDR3 length is 13 residues. CDR1 LNHDA and CDR2 SQIVND come from the germline V gene (reference sequence). Trimming stripped 1 base from V and 5 bases from J, with 8 bases between.

The chain carries TRBV29-1 and TRBJ1-1, with a weak D call TRBD1 (5 bases). There are 13 residues in the CDR3. From germline, CDR1 is SQVTM and CDR2 ANQGSEA. Trimming cost V 3 bases and J 1 base, with 9 bases left between them. In DNA form, the CDR3 reads TGCAGCGTTGAGGGGGGGTGGAACACTGAAGCTTTCTTT. Its translation is CSVEGGWNTEAFF.

This rearrangement joins TRBV6-5 to TRBJ2-3; D is undetermined. The germline CDR1 and CDR2 sequences are MNHEY and SVGAGI. V shed 6 bases and J shed 1 base, with 5 bases lying between them. The CDR3 is 12 amino acids. CDR3 nucleotide sequence: TGTGCCAGCAGGGACGGCACAGATACGCAGTATTTT. The encoded protein is CASRDGTDTQYF.

Here the CDR3 reads CASSLPLGTGELFF. The CDR3 DNA follows: TGTGCCAGCAGCTTACCCCTGGGGACCGGGGAGCTGTTTTTT. The rearrangement uses TRBV11-2 and TRBJ2-2; no clear D gene. The CDR3 runs to 14 residues. V was cut by 2 bases and J by 5 bases, with 9 bases left in between. Germline V CDR1 and CDR2: SGHAT, FQNNGV.